Listed here are 9 T cell receptor beta chains from one sample, sequenced in a study of T cells in Graves' hyperthyroidism and ophthalmopathy. Amplified TCR beta CDR3 regions derived from RNA transcripts. TCR CDR3 regions were first amplified by RT-PCR with HTBI primers. TCRdb analysed the multiplex PCR reads with MiXCR anew, one entry per CDR3 protein. The sample yields about 420,000 distinct CDR3 sequences, roughly 13% seen once. Specimen: blood. Source of these receptors: a woman younger than 35 with Graves' hyperthyroidism.

This clonotype came up many times. This chain links TRBV10-3 with TRBJ1-2; possible D gene TRBD1, 6 bases. CDR3 size: 13 residues. V was cut by 2 bases and J by 8 bases, with 12 bases left in between. The germline V gene encodes CDR1 ENHRY and CDR2 SYGVKD. CDR3 in amino acids: CAISEPGVGGYTF. In DNA, the CDR3 is TGTGCCATCAGTGAGCCAGGGGTCGGAGGCTACACCTTC.

This clonotype occurred many times. The chain is built from TRBV7-8 and TRBJ2-1, with 8 bases lining up with TRBD2. The CDR3 length is 16 residues. The germline gives CDR1 SGHVS, CDR2 FQNEAQ. V lost 6 bases, J lost 9 bases, and 16 bases stayed unmatched. In nucleotides, the CDR3 is TGTGCCAGCAGTCCAAAATCCGGGACTAGTTATAGTGAGCAGTTCTTC. Its translation is CASSPKSGTSYSEQFF.

This clonotype was counted at least ten times. The CDR3 loop is CASSLRSGRPSSYEQYF. For the CDR3, the DNA is TGTGCCAGCAGTTTACGAAGCGGGAGGCCTTCCTCCTACGAGCAGTACTTC. The chain couples TRBV27 to TRBJ2-7, with TRBD2 matching 9 bases. In germline, CDR1 is MNHEY, CDR2 SMNVEV (reference sequence). V was clipped by 2 bases and J by 0 bases; unmatched bases: 8. The CDR3 has 17 amino acids.

This clonotype has a count of ten or more. The V gene is TRBV20-1, the J gene TRBJ2-1; D possibly corresponds to TRBD2 (5 bases). Looked up from germline, CDR1 is DFQATT and CDR2 is SNEGSKA (reference sequence). V was shortened by 4 bases and J by 3 bases, with 10 bases between the two germline ends. The CDR3 sequence is 13 residues long. CDR3 sequence reads: CSAKISDYNEQFF. The CDR3 DNA is TGCAGTGCTAAGATTAGCGACTACAATGAGCAGTTCTTC.

The V gene is TRBV7-8, the J gene TRBJ2-1, with D unresolved. The CDR3 runs 16 residues. V lost 3 bases to trimming and J lost 0 bases, with 12 bases between them. Germline V gene sequence: CDR1 SGHVS, CDR2 FQNEAQ. The CDR3 reads CASSFKPESSYNEQFF. In nucleotides, the CDR3 is TGTGCCAGCAGCTTTAAACCTGAGAGCTCCTACAATGAGCAGTTCTTC.

This clonotype has a count of ten or more. The genes are TRBV18 and TRBJ2-2, with D unresolved. The CDR3 is made up of 12 amino acids. Germline CDR1 KGHSH, CDR2 LQKENI. V lost 2 bases to trimming and J lost 6 bases, with 4 bases between them. The CDR3: CASSPGPGELFF. In nucleotides, the CDR3 is TGTGCCAGCTCACCAGGCCCCGGGGAGCTGTTTTTT.

The chain's CDR3 is CASSSNLAGVGEQYF. The DNA of the CDR3 is TGTGCCAGCAGCTCGAATCTAGCGGGAGTAGGTGAGCAGTACTTC. The chain employs TRBV7-9 and TRBJ2-7, with 10 bases that match TRBD2. The CDR3 loop spans 15 amino acids. Unmatched junction bases numbered 10, after V lost 4 bases and J lost 7 bases. CDR1 SEHNR and CDR2 FQNEAQ come from the germline V gene (reference sequence).

V and J are TRBV3-1 and TRBJ2-5, with TRBD1 as a possible D gene (6 bases). Germline-derived CDR1 and CDR2 are LGHDT and YNNKEL (reference sequence). V was cut by 1 base and J by 1 base, with 10 bases left in between. The CDR3 has 15 amino acids. As DNA, the CDR3 is TGTGCCAGCAGCCAAGGTCCAGGGGCCCAAGAGACCCAGTACTTC. Its translation is CASSQGPGAQETQYF.

The chain uses TRBV6-5 and TRBJ1-6; D gene ambiguous. V dropped 2 bases and J dropped 7 bases, with 15 bases sitting between them. The CDR3 consists of 16 residues. Germline CDR1 and CDR2: MNHEY and SVGAGI. CDR3 sequence (DNA): TGTGCCAGCAGTTACAGTGCCAATCCGCCGAATTCACCCCTCCACTTT. Protein product: CASSYSANPPNSPLHF.